This T cell receptor (beta chain) emerged from a study of OX40 agonist ivuxolimab in advanced cancers. In the study overall: All patients had ivuxolimab intravenously every 2 weeks at 0.01 to 10 mg/kg. Broader study findings: Researchers did not establish what antigens the expanded peripheral T cells target.

On this clone: Its target is not known.

Germline V gene sequence: CDR1 SQVTM, CDR2 ANQGSEA. The CDR3 runs to 11 residues. The V end was cut by 2 bases, the J end by 7 bases, with 5 bases between. Using immunoSEQ multiplex PCR, the repertoire was profiled, and TCRdb retains in-frame clones only, with some absent. The sample lists 55,000 to 65,000 clones, about nine tenths occurring once. Sequencing used CD4+ or CD8+ T cells sorted from blood, obtained in a trial of the OX40 agonist ivuxolimab. The receptor was isolated from an adult with an advanced solid tumor such as melanoma, head and neck, liver or kidney cancer. The rearrangement uses TRBV29-1 and TRBJ2-2; no reliable D call. CDR3 residues: CSVESYGELFF. CDR3 sequence (DNA): TGCAGCGTTGAATCTTACGGGGAGCTGTTTTTT.